This paragraph covers one T cell receptor beta chain sequence. These data originate in a study of HIV-infected patients and healthy controls. TCRdb called the 5' RACE reads again in MiXCR, with one record for every CDR3 protein. The table includes about 67,000 distinct CDR3 sequences, less than 20% detected once. The sequence came from a human donor in good health. Material: CD4+ T cells from blood.

In nucleotides, the CDR3 is TGTGCCAGCAGACGACAGGGGCCCTTCTCTGGGGCCAACGTCCTGACTTTC. Amino acid sequence: CASRRQGPFSGANVLTF. The rearrangement joins TRBV12-3 or TRBV12-4 to TRBJ2-6; the match to TRBD1 covers 8 bases. This CDR3 is built from 17 residues. Germline trimming cut 6 bases from V and 0 bases from J; bases unmatched to any gene: 7.